Listed below are T cell receptor beta chains from one sample, sequenced in a study of cytomegalovirus exposure and HLA in healthy donors. Method: immunoSEQ multiplex PCR; TCRdb's copy keeps in-frame clones and lacks some. This sample has 200,000 to 300,000 clones, with 82% found just once. The sequenced sample consisted of PBMCs. These receptors were taken from a woman in her thirties or forties in good health and CMV-seropositive. Each CDR3 is given with its conserved first and last residue.

TRBV4-1	TRBJ1-4	CASSQGQGKGDEKLFF
TRBV19	TRBJ1-2	CASRMDSLYGYTF
TRBV30	TRBJ2-3	CAFTPGAGDTQYF
TRBV4-2	TRBJ1-2	CASSQDVQGVFTF
TRBV2	TRBJ2-5	CASTRDQETQYF
TRBV15	TRBJ2-1	CATREAGESYEQFF
TRBV2	TRBJ1-2	CASSGPGSDRAIGYGYTF
TRBV7-7	TRBJ2-7	CASSLDSGEEQYF
TRBV6-1	TRBJ1-3	CASSEAHGYGNTIYF
TRBV6-1	TRBJ1-2	CASRFTVDSNYGYTF
TRBV18	TRBJ2-2	CASSKGQGLTGELFF
TRBV6-4	TRBJ1-1	CASSSGRNTEAFF
TRBV11-3	TRBJ1-1	CASSLVRGGVTEAFF
TRBV4-1	TRBJ2-3	CASSHGLAGLHGTDTQYF
TRBV6-4	TRBJ2-1	CASSEGAGPYNEQFF
TRBV4-2	TRBJ2-3	CASSRTGGLGDTQYF